Below, 3 T cell receptor beta chains from the same sample are listed, as sequenced in a study of CD8+ T cells in alopecia areata. It was cDNA, reverse transcribed from extracted RNA, that served as the sequencing template. Method: immunoSEQ multiplex PCR; TCRdb's copy keeps in-frame clones and lacks some. The data contain 200,000 or so clones, roughly three fifths of them singletons. The source material was CD8+ T cells sorted from blood. These receptors were collected from a human donor in good health.

The chain uses TRBV7-2 and TRBJ2-7; D unresolved. CDR3 length: 15 residues. CDR1 is SGHTA and CDR2 is FQGNSA in the germline V gene. V lost 4 bases to trimming and J lost 1 base, with 14 bases between them. CDR3 coding DNA: TGTGCCAGCAGCTATGGGATCGGCCCTTCCTACGAGCAGTACTTC. It is translated as CASSYGIGPSYEQYF.

This clone was detected a few times. The V and J genes are TRBV29-1 and TRBJ1-2; weak D call: TRBD1 (6 bases). Looked up from germline, CDR1 is SQVTM and CDR2 is ANQGSEA. The CDR3 spans 14 residues. The V end was cut by 4 bases, the J end by 2 bases, with 14 bases between. CDR3 sequence (DNA): TGCAGCGTTGGGAAGCCAACAGGGAACTATGGCTACACCTTC. Its protein is CSVGKPTGNYGYTF.

The J gene is TRBJ1-1, the V gene TRBV6-5; a possible D gene is TRBD1 (6 bases). The CDR3 totals 15 residues. V lost 0 bases, J lost 2 bases, and 10 bases lay in between. Per the germline V gene, CDR1 is MNHEY and CDR2 is SVGAGI. CDR3 loop: CASSYSGDTNTEAFF. In nucleotides, the CDR3 is TGTGCCAGCAGTTACTCCGGGGACACAAACACTGAAGCTTTCTTT.